This T cell receptor beta chain appears in the sequencing data of a study of shared clonotypes between healthy human individuals. Study-level information: Three CD4 naive, three CD4 memory, two CD8 naive and one CD8 memory plate were used per donor. Study results and caveats: Compared with clonotypes that all four donors shared, non-shared clonotypes had lower generation probabilities.

Each subset's genomic DNA was split evenly across several immunoSEQ plates. TCRdb's copy holds only in-frame clones and misses some; the assay was immunoSEQ multiplex PCR. Of fewer than 3 million clones in the sample, under 95% were seen once. Notes on this clone: The antigen remains unidentified.

Adult Caucasians living in Nashville, Tennessee made up all of the donors. CDR3 length: 13 amino acids. Trimming left V 5 bases short and J 10 bases short, with 15 bases between. Germline-derived CDR1 and CDR2 are SGHVS and FQNEAQ. V and J are TRBV7-8 and TRBJ2-1; D is tentatively TRBD1 or TRBD2 (6 bases each). The specimen sequenced was naive CD4+ T cells from PBMCs. Documented subset: CD45RA+ positively selected. The receptor comes from a man in his late teens or twenties in good health. Some clones in this sample may be carry-over from other donors' samples. This CDR3 reads CASSTRRGAEQFF. In DNA form, the CDR3 reads TGTGCCAGCAGCACCCGGAGGGGGGCAGAGCAGTTCTTC.